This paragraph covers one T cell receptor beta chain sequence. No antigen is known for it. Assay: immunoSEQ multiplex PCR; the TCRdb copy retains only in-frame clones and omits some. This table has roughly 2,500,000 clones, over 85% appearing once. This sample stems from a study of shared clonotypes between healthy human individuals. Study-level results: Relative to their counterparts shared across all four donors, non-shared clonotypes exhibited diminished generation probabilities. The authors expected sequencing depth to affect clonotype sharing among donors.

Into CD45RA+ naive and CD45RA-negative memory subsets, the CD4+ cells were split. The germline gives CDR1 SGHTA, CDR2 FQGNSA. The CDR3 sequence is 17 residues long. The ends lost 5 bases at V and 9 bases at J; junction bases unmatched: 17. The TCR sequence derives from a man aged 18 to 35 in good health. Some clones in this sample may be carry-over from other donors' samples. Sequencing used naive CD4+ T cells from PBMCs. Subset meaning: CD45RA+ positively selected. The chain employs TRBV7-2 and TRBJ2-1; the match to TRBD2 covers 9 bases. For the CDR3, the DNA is TGTGCCAGCAGCCCGCGGTACGGGGATAGCGGGAGTCCTGAGCAGTTCTTC. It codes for CASSPRYGDSGSPEQFF.